These 20 T cell receptor beta chains share one sample of origin, sequenced in a study of T cells in Graves' hyperthyroidism and ophthalmopathy. Regions amplified from RNA transcripts were the TCR beta CDR3 regions. The HTBI primer set served for first-round RT-PCR of the TCR CDR3. TCRdb redid the calling of the multiplex PCR reads with MiXCR, one entry per CDR3 protein. The repertoire holds approximately 690,000 distinct CDR3 sequences, less than 25% seen once, with 34% in the top ten. Sequencing input: blood. These receptors were collected from a young man with Graves' ophthalmopathy.

This clonotype was counted at least ten times. V and J are TRBV11-2 and TRBJ1-1; D ambiguous. Trimming removed 1 base at V and 8 bases at J, with 11 bases between. Per the germline V gene, CDR1 is SGHAT and CDR2 is FQNNGV. The CDR3 totals 13 residues. CDR3 sequence (DNA): TGTGCCAGCAGCTTAGGGTTAGGGAGCGAAGCTTTCTTT. Translated: CASSLGLGSEAFF. Using reference TRBV11-2 and TRBJ1-1 for the parts outside the CDR3, the full variable domain is EAGVAQSPRYKIIEKRQSVAFWCNPISGHATLYWYQQILGQGPKLLIQFQNNGVVDDSQLPKDRFSAERLKGVDSTLKIQPAKLEDSAVYLCASSLGLGSEAFFGQGTRLTVV.

This clonotype came up a few times. The V gene is TRBV29-1, the J gene TRBJ1-1; no reliable D call. Per germline, CDR1 SQVTM and CDR2 ANQGSEA. V was pared by 7 bases and J by 7 bases, with 13 bases between. This CDR3 is built from 11 residues. The CDR3: CSANTGFEAFF. As DNA, the CDR3 is TGCAGCGCCAACACCGGATTTGAAGCTTTCTTT.

This clonotype was detected many times. This chain links TRBV28 with TRBJ1-5, with D perhaps TRBD1 (5 bases). Between the trimmed V and J ends, which lost 5 bases and 5 bases, there was a span of 16 bases. This CDR3 has 15 residues. CDR1 is MDHEN, CDR2 SYDVKM, per germline. The CDR3 sequence is CASSTPGQGYQPQHF. The CDR3 DNA reads TGTGCCAGCAGTACCCCCGGGCAGGGCTATCAGCCCCAGCATTTT.

There are a few counts of this clonotype. The chain recombines TRBV10-3 with TRBJ2-7; no reliable D call. Germline-derived CDR1 and CDR2 are ENHRY and SYGVKD. Trimming removed 3 bases from V and 5 bases from J, with 5 bases in between. This CDR3 contains 11 residues. CDR3 in amino acids: CAISDEDEQYF. CDR3 DNA sequence: TGTGCCATCAGTGACGAAGACGAGCAGTACTTC.

The chain links TRBV7-9 to TRBJ1-1; D not resolved. Trimming removed 3 bases from V and 0 bases from J, with 14 bases in between. CDR1 SEHNR and CDR2 FQNEAQ come from the germline V gene (reference sequence). This CDR3 has 16 amino acids. CDR3 sequence: CASSLPRSGMNTEAFF. Here the CDR3 DNA reads TGTGCCAGCAGCTTGCCCAGGTCGGGCATGAACACTGAAGCTTTCTTT.

The V call is TRBV7-2, the J call TRBJ2-1; 12 bases fit TRBD2. The CDR3 contains 16 residues. The trim removed 5 bases at V and 8 bases at J, leaving 10 bases unmatched. In germline, CDR1 is SGHTA, CDR2 FQGNSA. For the CDR3, the DNA is TGTGCCAGCAGCCCATTCACTAGCGGGAGGAGGGATGAGCAGTTCTTC. This encodes CASSPFTSGRRDEQFF.

The chain combines TRBV30 with TRBJ2-1, with unresolved D. CDR3 length equals 11 residues. CDR1 and CDR2 from the germline V gene are GTSNPN and SVGIG (reference sequence). Trimming left V 0 bases short and J 10 bases short, with 7 bases between. CDR3 residues: CAWSVVLEQFF. CDR3 nucleotide sequence: TGTGCCTGGAGTGTAGTTTTGGAGCAGTTCTTC. Complete variable domain (other parts from reference TRBV30 and TRBJ2-1): SQTIHQWPATLVQPVGSPLSLECTVEGTSNPNLYWYRQAAGRGLQLLFYSVGIGQISSEVPQNLSASRPQDRQFILSSKKLLLSDSGFYLCAWSVVLEQFFGPGTRLTVL.

The chain carries TRBV4-1 and TRBJ2-3; D uncertain. From germline, CDR1 is MGHRA and CDR2 YSYEKL. The CDR3 runs to 15 residues. V lost 4 bases and J lost 2, with 13 bases in between. The CDR3 sequence is CASSLTSANTDTQYF. DNA of the CDR3: TGCGCCAGCAGCCTAACTTCGGCTAACACAGATACGCAGTATTTT.

This clonotype was detected only a few times. CDR3: CASSLQGAVEAFF. The CDR3 DNA sequence: TGTGCCAGCAGCTTACAGGGGGCCGTTGAAGCTTTCTTT. The gene calls are TRBV28 and TRBJ1-1; 9 bases align to TRBD1. With 6 bases clipped from V and 7 bases from J, the junction kept 6 bases outside the gene matches. This CDR3 is 13 amino acids long. Germline V lookup: CDR1 MDHEN, CDR2 SYDVKM. The full variable domain, completed using reference TRBV28 and TRBJ1-1, is DVKVTQSSRYLVKRTGEKVFLECVQDMDHENMFWYRQDPGLGLRLIYFSYDVKMKEKGDIPEGYSVSREKKERFSLILESASTNQTSMYLCASSLQGAVEAFFGQGTRLTVV.

The V gene is TRBV7-9, the J gene TRBJ2-5, with a tentative D call TRBD1 (6 bases). Looked up from germline, CDR1 is SEHNR and CDR2 is FQNEAQ (reference sequence). The CDR3 sequence is 14 residues long. Trimming shortened V by 1 base and J by 4 bases, and 10 bases separated the two germline ends. CDR3 nucleotide sequence: TGTGCCAGCAGCTTAGTGCAGGGGCGAGAGACCCAGTACTTC. Residues: CASSLVQGRETQYF.

This clonotype was recorded a few times. This sequence joins TRBV18 and TRBJ2-3; 7 bases are shared with TRBD2. V lost 5 bases to trimming and J lost 4 bases; unmatched junction nucleotides: 15. This CDR3 spans 17 amino acids. CDR1 and CDR2 (germline): KGHSH, LQKENI. The CDR3 nucleotides read TGTGCCAGCTCAACCACGAGACTAGCCTACTCCCCAGATACGCAGTATTTT. It translates to CASSTTRLAYSPDTQYF.

This clonotype turned up a few times. This rearrangement joins TRBV2 to TRBJ2-2; TRBD1 or TRBD2 may be the D gene (6 bases each). This CDR3 has 13 residues. V lost 8 bases, J lost 5 bases, and 12 bases lay in between. Germline V gene lookup returns CDR1 SNHLY and CDR2 FYNNEI. CDR3 in DNA: TGTGCCAGCCGAGAAGGGGGGACCGGGGAGCTGTTTTTT. It codes for CASREGGTGELFF.

Concerning this clonotype: A much larger clone differs by one base, so this may be a read error. The J gene is TRBJ2-5, the V gene TRBV2; tentative D call: TRBD1 (7 bases). V lost 7 bases to trimming and J lost 2 bases, with 14 bases between them. Germline V lookup: CDR1 SNHLY, CDR2 FYNNEI. The CDR3 consists of 14 residues. For the CDR3, the DNA is TGTGCCAGCATTCACGCAGGGGGGCAAGAGACCCAGTACTTC. It specifies CASIHAGGQETQYF.

This clonotype was detected a few times. The J gene is TRBJ2-5, the V gene TRBV3-1, with D perhaps matching TRBD1 (5 bases). V lost 1 base to trimming and J lost 1 base, with 7 bases between them. The germline V gene encodes CDR1 LGHDT and CDR2 YNNKEL (reference sequence). The CDR3 is 14 residues long. The CDR3 sequence: CASSQGQSQETQYF. The CDR3 DNA sequence: TGTGCCAGCAGCCAAGGACAGAGCCAAGAGACCCAGTACTTC.

This chain links TRBV5-1 with TRBJ2-5; TRBD1 matches 11 bases. CDR1 and CDR2 (germline): SGHRS, YFSETQ. The CDR3 runs to 15 residues. The ends lost 4 bases at V and 5 bases at J; junction bases unmatched: 7. CDR3 sequence reads: CASSKRTGGKETQYF. In DNA, the CDR3 is TGCGCCAGCAGCAAAAGGACAGGGGGCAAGGAGACCCAGTACTTC.

This chain links TRBV7-8 with TRBJ2-3, with 11 bases matching TRBD2. The CDR3 consists of 20 residues. Germline assignment: CDR1 SGHVS and CDR2 FQNEAQ. V trimming: 0 bases; J trimming: 2 bases; junction bases outside the gene matches: 13. DNA for the CDR3: TGTGCCAGCAGCTTAGCGGGGTTGGGCCTAGCGGGAGGTCTCACAGATACGCAGTATTTT. Residues: CASSLAGLGLAGGLTDTQYF.

The sample holds a few counts of this clonotype. CDR3 protein: CATSDLKSMGVTDTQYF. As DNA, the CDR3 is TGTGCCACCAGTGATTTGAAAAGTATGGGAGTAACAGATACGCAGTATTTT. The chain joins TRBV24-1 to TRBJ2-3, with D maybe TRBD2 (5 bases). From germline, CDR1 is KGHDR and CDR2 SFDVKD. Trimming cost V 0 bases and J 3 bases, with 15 bases left between them. This CDR3 spans 17 amino acids.

Many counts were recorded for this clonotype. The chain employs TRBV12-3 or TRBV12-4 and TRBJ2-7; D tentatively fits TRBD1 or TRBD2 (5 bases each). The ends were cut back, 4 bases at V and 2 bases at J, with 15 bases in the middle. The CDR3 runs 15 residues. The CDR3 DNA reads as TGTGCCAGCAGTTCTGAACGAGGGGTTACCTACGAGCAGTACTTC. Translated: CASSSERGVTYEQYF.

This clonotype was recorded many times. This chain uses TRBV18 with TRBJ2-5; D not resolved. V was pared by 3 bases and J by 0 bases, with 11 bases between. The length of the CDR3 is 15 residues. CDR1 is KGHSH, CDR2 LQKENI, per germline. The CDR3 loop is CASSPPDKNQETQYF. For the CDR3, the DNA is TGTGCCAGCTCACCGCCCGACAAAAACCAAGAGACCCAGTACTTC.

The DNA for the CDR3 is TGTGCCAGCTCACCAGTGTCCCTGGGAGGTGCTAATGAAAAACTGTTTTTT. This translates into CASSPVSLGGANEKLFF. This rearrangement joins TRBV18 to TRBJ1-4, with D unresolved. Germline loops: CDR1 KGHSH, CDR2 LQKENI. The CDR3 extends over 17 amino acids. V lost 2 bases and J lost 3, with 16 bases in between.